The 20 T cell receptor beta chains below come from one sample, sequenced in a study of blood T cells in healthy people across ages. A second PCR of 7 to 11 cycles used a sample-barcoded 5' primer and a J-beta primer mix. MiXCR, run by TCRdb on the 5' RACE reads, gives a single entry per CDR3 protein. The profile covers about 1,600,000 distinct CDR3 sequences, with about 43% appearing a single time and roughly 7.9% taken by the ten largest. Sequenced: blood. The receptors stem from a woman aged 18-29 years in good health.

The rearrangement links TRBV12-3 or TRBV12-4 to TRBJ2-2; D gene ambiguous. The V gene lost 10 bases and the J gene lost 0 bases, with 9 bases spanning the gap. The CDR3 consists of 13 residues. CDR3 region: CANLLPNTGELFF. The CDR3 DNA reads as TGTGCCAACCTCCTTCCGAACACCGGGGAGCTGTTTTTT.

In its sample, this clonotype was seen many times. This chain uses TRBV5-1 with TRBJ2-7; D remains unclear. The CDR3 contains 15 residues. The V gene's germline CDR1 is SGHRS and CDR2 YFSETQ. Trimming left V 0 bases short and J 0 bases short, with 10 bases between. As DNA, the CDR3 is TGCGCCAGCAGCTTGGGAACGGCCCCCTCCTACGAGCAGTACTTC. Its protein is CASSLGTAPSYEQYF. The complete variable domain, with remaining parts taken from reference TRBV5-1 and TRBJ2-7, reads KAGVTQTPRYLIKTRGQQVTLSCSPISGHRSVSWYQQTPGQGLQFLFEYFSETQRNKGNFPGRFSGRQFSNSRSEMNVSTLELGDSALYLCASSLGTAPSYEQYFGPGTRLTVT.

This clonotype appeared a few times. The chain recombines TRBV7-2 with TRBJ2-7, with unresolved D. Between the trimmed V and J ends, which lost 2 bases and 4 bases, there was a span of 12 bases. The CDR3 extends over 14 amino acids. Germline V lookup: CDR1 SGHTA, CDR2 FQGNSA. The CDR3 sequence is CASSLKALQYEQYF. CDR3 DNA: TGTGCCAGCAGCTTAAAGGCCCTACAGTACGAGCAGTACTTC. The whole variable domain, filled in from reference TRBV7-2 and TRBJ2-7, reads GAGVSQSPSNKVTEKGKDVELRCDPISGHTALYWYRQSLGQGLEFLIYFQGNSAPDKSGLPSDRFSAERTGGSVSTLTIQRTQQEDSAVYLCASSLKALQYEQYFGPGTRLTVT.

Note on this clonotype: One end of the junction fails to match germline, which may point to a read error. The chain couples TRBV28 to TRBJ1-4; no clear D gene. The CDR3 has 14 residues. The V gene's germline CDR1 is MDHEN and CDR2 SYDVKM. The CDR3 region has the DNA TGTGCCAGCGGTTTTTTGACAACTAATGAAAAACTGTTTTTT. It codes for CASGFLTTNEKLFF.

The rearrangement joins TRBV4-1 to TRBJ2-1; D is perhaps TRBD2 (6 bases). In germline, CDR1 is MGHRA, CDR2 YSYEKL. The ends were cut back, 4 bases at V and 2 bases at J, with 18 bases in the middle. This CDR3 spans 17 amino acids. Here the CDR3 reads CASSPKLAEDAYNEQFF. The CDR3 region has the DNA TGCGCCAGCAGCCCCAAGTTAGCGGAAGACGCCTACAATGAGCAGTTCTTC.

The V gene is TRBV20-1, the J gene TRBJ2-1, with a weak D call TRBD1 (6 bases). The CDR3 covers 15 residues. Trimming took off 7 bases at V and 10 bases at J, with 26 bases between the two ends. Germline loops: CDR1 DFQATT, CDR2 SNEGSKA (reference sequence). This chain's CDR3 is CSVTQSPGHSYEQFF. Written as DNA, the CDR3 is TGCAGTGTTACGCAGAGTCCGGGACACTCCTACGAGCAGTTCTTC.

Notes on this clonotype: Just one base apart from a much larger clone, this may be a read error. The chain combines TRBV20-1 with TRBJ2-1; 11 bases match TRBD2. Germline values: CDR1 DFQATT, CDR2 SNEGSKA (reference sequence). This CDR3 has 13 amino acids. V lost 6 bases, J lost 10 bases, and 8 bases stayed unmatched. CDR3 nucleotides: TGCAGTGCCCCGGGACTAGCGGTTTACGAGCAGTTCTTC. Translating gives CSAPGLAVYEQFF.

This clonotype was detected only a few times. This chain uses TRBV11-2 with TRBJ2-7; D may be TRBD1 (6 bases). CDR3 length: 16 residues. From germline, CDR1 is SGHAT and CDR2 FQNNGV. V shed 0 bases and J shed 3 bases, with 15 bases lying between them. The CDR3, as DNA: TGTGCCAGCAGCTTAGAGTTGCTGGGGACATTCTACGAGCAGTACTTC. It is translated as CASSLELLGTFYEQYF.

The gene calls are TRBV2 and TRBJ2-3; 12 bases align to TRBD2. The CDR3 is 15 amino acids. From germline, CDR1 is SNHLY and CDR2 FYNNEI. Trimming took 4 bases from V and 5 from J; bases not matched to a gene: 4. CDR3: CASSGLAGAVDTQYF. In DNA, the CDR3 is TGTGCCAGCAGTGGACTAGCGGGAGCTGTAGATACGCAGTATTTT.

This clonotype was detected only a few times. The chain uses TRBV12-3 or TRBV12-4 and TRBJ1-1; D is possibly TRBD1 (5 bases). Trimming took 3 bases from V and 0 from J, leaving 11 bases between them. The CDR3 is 15 amino acids. CDR3 loop: CASSFGPRVNTEAFF. The CDR3, as DNA: TGTGCCAGCAGTTTTGGTCCCAGGGTGAACACTGAAGCTTTCTTT.

The V and J genes are TRBV2 and TRBJ2-7; 9 nucleotides align to TRBD1. CDR3 size: 15 residues. V gave up 8 bases and J gave up 0 bases; unmatched junction bases: 8. The germline V gene encodes CDR1 SNHLY and CDR2 FYNNEI. This chain's CDR3 is CASGWRGQGSYEQYF. The CDR3 nucleotides are TGTGCCAGCGGTTGGAGGGGACAGGGCTCCTACGAGCAGTACTTC. The whole variable domain, filled in from reference TRBV2 and TRBJ2-7, reads EPEVTQTPSHQVTQMGQEVILRCVPISNHLYFYWYRQILGQKVEFLVSFYNNEISEKSEIFDDQFSVERPDGSNFTLKIRSTKLEDSAMYFCASGWRGQGSYEQYFGPGTRLTVT.

The chain carries TRBV5-1 and TRBJ2-3; 11 positions agree with TRBD2. CDR3 length: 18 residues. The junction had 7 bases not matched to a gene; V was cut back by 1 base and J by 0 bases. In germline, CDR1 is SGHRS, CDR2 YFSETQ. The CDR3 DNA reads TGCGCCAGCAGCTTGACGGCTAGCGGGAGGACTAGCACAGATACGCAGTATTTT. Translating it yields CASSLTASGRTSTDTQYF.

The gene calls are TRBV7-9 and TRBJ2-3; D tentatively reads TRBD1 or TRBD2 (5 bases each). This CDR3 contains 16 residues. Between the trimmed V and J ends, which lost 6 bases and 0 bases, there was a span of 16 bases. Germline CDR1 and CDR2: SEHNR and FQNEAQ (reference sequence). The CDR3 loop is CASSHHRGASTDTQYF. The CDR3 DNA follows: TGTGCCAGCAGTCATCACCGGGGCGCGAGCACAGATACGCAGTATTTT.

This clonotype showed up just a few times. The chain uses TRBV6-6 and TRBJ2-7; a possible D gene is TRBD2 (6 bases). Trimming shortened V by 6 bases and J by 0 bases, and 15 bases separated the two germline ends. This CDR3 has 15 amino acids. Germline values: CDR1 MNHNY, CDR2 SVGAGI (reference sequence). The CDR3 region is CASRQSGDSSYEQYF. CDR3 nucleotide sequence: TGTGCCAGCAGGCAATCGGGGGATAGCTCCTACGAGCAGTACTTC.

The CDR3 DNA reads TGTGCCAGCAGCGCCCCTGGACAGAGCTATGGCTACACCTTC. Translating it yields CASSAPGQSYGYTF. V usage is TRBV6-5 and J usage is TRBJ1-2; a possible D gene is TRBD1 (6 bases). Germline CDR1 MNHEY, CDR2 SVGAGI. V lost 6 bases, J lost 4 bases, and 15 bases lay in between. This CDR3 spans 14 amino acids.

The rearrangement links TRBV27 to TRBJ2-6; 9 nucleotides match TRBD1. CDR1 and CDR2 from the germline V gene are MNHEY and SMNVEV (reference sequence). After removal of 1 base from V and 0 bases from J, the junction contained 13 bases not matched to a gene. The CDR3 runs to 21 residues. This chain's CDR3 is CASSLYPWDRVLISGANVLTF. For the CDR3, the DNA is TGTGCCAGCAGTTTATACCCTTGGGACAGGGTCCTCATCTCTGGGGCCAACGTCCTGACTTTC.

J is TRBJ2-4 and V is TRBV20-1, with D unclear. With the DNA end fitting TRBJ2-7 better, the J assignment may be wrong. The CDR3 covers 13 residues. In germline, CDR1 is DFQATT, CDR2 SNEGSKA (reference sequence). CDR3: CSASLSRKYEQYF. CDR3 nucleotides: TGCAGTGCTAGTCTCTCCAGAAAGTACGAGCAGTACTTC.

The chain joins TRBV5-1 to TRBJ2-3; D unclear. Trimming removed 2 bases at V and 2 bases at J, with 12 bases between. The germline CDR1 and CDR2 sequences are SGHRS and YFSETQ. CDR3 size: 15 residues. The CDR3 bases are TGCGCCAGCAGCTTCAGGAACGGATCCACAGATACGCAGTATTTT. Amino acids: CASSFRNGSTDTQYF. Based on the CDR3 plus reference TRBV5-1 and TRBJ2-3, the full variable domain is KAGVTQTPRYLIKTRGQQVTLSCSPISGHRSVSWYQQTPGQGLQFLFEYFSETQRNKGNFPGRFSGRQFSNSRSEMNVSTLELGDSALYLCASSFRNGSTDTQYFGPGTRLTVL.

This sequence joins TRBV7-6 and TRBJ2-1; possibly TRBD2 for D (6 bases). Germline CDR1 and CDR2: SGHVS and FNYEAQ. The CDR3 sequence is 14 residues long. Deletions cut 8 bases from V and 7 bases from J, with 18 bases between. CDR3 sequence reads: CASAAAGIGNEQFF. In nucleotides, the CDR3 is TGTGCCAGCGCCGCGGCGGGAATCGGGAATGAGCAGTTCTTC.

The sample holds a few counts of this clonotype. The rearrangement links TRBV6-2 or TRBV6-3 to TRBJ2-5; 7 positions match TRBD2. CDR3 length: 15 amino acids. Germline V lookup: CDR1 MNHEY, CDR2 SVGEGT. Germline trimming cut 2 bases from V and 5 bases from J; bases unmatched to any gene: 8. Here the CDR3 reads CASSYRGGTQETQYF. CDR3 DNA: TGTGCCAGCAGTTACCGGGGAGGGACTCAGGAGACCCAGTACTTC.